The 20 T cell receptor beta chains given below trace back to one sample, sequenced in a study of T-cell reconstitution after alpha-beta-depleted transplantation in children. Library preparation (for TCRbeta) was performed with unique molecular identifiers. MiXCR was run by TCRdb on the PCR reads, yielding one entry per CDR3 protein. Here the sample spans 600,000 to 700,000 distinct CDR3 sequences, approximately 15% being singletons. The sample here was PBMCs from the stem cell graft donor, taken from the stem cell graft. The source is a human donor who donated a stem cell graft to a child with acute myeloid leukemia.

The chain has TRBV20-1 and TRBJ2-4; D gene uncertain. CDR1 is DFQATT and CDR2 is SNEGSKA in the germline V gene (reference sequence). V was trimmed by 6 bases and J by 0 bases, leaving 9 bases between them. The CDR3 length is 13 residues. The CDR3 is CSAYSVAKNIQYF. The CDR3 coding sequence is TGCAGTGCCTATAGTGTAGCCAAAAACATTCAGTACTTC.

In its sample, this clonotype was seen many times. The chain uses TRBV27 and TRBJ2-7; unclear D gene. The CDR3 length is 13 residues. The germline gives CDR1 MNHEY, CDR2 SMNVEV (reference sequence). Trimming took off 6 bases at V and 0 bases at J, with 9 bases between the two ends. CDR3 region: CASRPGGSYEQYF. The CDR3 bases are TGTGCCAGCAGGCCCGGTGGCTCCTACGAGCAGTACTTC.

A single count supports this clonotype. V and J are TRBV30 and TRBJ2-2; D may be TRBD1 (6 bases). The germline V gene encodes CDR1 GTSNPN and CDR2 SVGIG (reference sequence). Trimming removed 5 bases from V and 13 bases from J, with 20 bases in between. The CDR3 is 13 amino acids. The CDR3 reads CAWGNGQSGGLFF. The CDR3 DNA is TGTGCCTGGGGGAACGGACAGTCCGGCGGGCTGTTTTTT.

The rearrangement uses TRBV20-1 and TRBJ1-4, with 8 bases aligning to TRBD1. The ends lost 0 bases at V and 6 bases at J; junction bases unmatched: 6. This CDR3 contains 15 residues. The V gene's germline CDR1 is DFQATT and CDR2 SNEGSKA (reference sequence). DNA for the CDR3: TGCAGTGCTAGAGATTTTTTGACAGGGGATGAAAAACTGTTTTTT. As protein: CSARDFLTGDEKLFF.

This clonotype was observed a few times. The chain employs TRBV5-1 and TRBJ1-1; D gene ambiguous. The CDR3 spans 14 residues. With 4 bases removed from V and 1 base from J, the gap between germline ends came to 11 bases. CDR1 and CDR2 from the germline V gene are SGHRS and YFSETQ. The CDR3 sequence is CASSLSSSNTEAFF. The DNA of the CDR3 is TGCGCCAGCAGCCTATCCAGCTCGAACACTGAAGCTTTCTTT.

At least ten counts were recorded for this clonotype. The chain combines TRBV29-1 with TRBJ2-2; the match to TRBD1 covers 8 bases. Looked up from germline, CDR1 is SQVTM and CDR2 is ANQGSEA. The CDR3 extends over 13 amino acids. J was trimmed by 4 bases and V by 6 bases; bases with no gene match: 4. The CDR3 sequence is CSVTDRGTGELFF. The CDR3 region has the DNA TGCAGCGTGACCGACAGGGGCACCGGGGAGCTGTTTTTT.

This clonotype was detected many times. The rearrangement joins TRBV12-3 or TRBV12-4 to TRBJ2-1, with TRBD2 identical over 12 bases. J lost 7 bases, V lost 6 bases, and 7 bases had no gene match. The length of the CDR3 is 15 residues. The DNA for the CDR3 is TGTGCCAGCAGGTCGACTAGCGGGGGATCAAATGAGCAGTTCTTC. This codes for CASRSTSGGSNEQFF.

The chain uses TRBV7-8 and TRBJ2-2; D is undetermined. This CDR3 is 15 amino acids long. Trimming took off 5 bases at V and 2 bases at J, with 12 bases between the two ends. The germline V gene has CDR1 SGHVS and CDR2 FQNEAQ. Here the CDR3 DNA reads TGTGCCAGCAGCCACGGACGGTTTAACACCGGGGAGCTGTTTTTT. It codes for CASSHGRFNTGELFF.

J is TRBJ2-1 and V is TRBV15, with 10 bases matching TRBD2. The J segment lost 6 bases and the V segment lost 5 bases, leaving 7 bases of the junction unmatched. CDR3 length: 15 residues. CDR1 is LNHNV and CDR2 is YYDKDF in the germline V gene (reference sequence). CDR3 protein: CATSGRLAGVNEQFF. The CDR3, as DNA: TGTGCCACCAGCGGCCGGCTAGCGGGGGTCAATGAGCAGTTCTTC.

This clonotype was counted ten times or more. Written as DNA, the CDR3 is TGTGCCACCAGTGATTTTCTTGATTCTAGCACAGATACGCAGTATTTT. Its protein is CATSDFLDSSTDTQYF. This sequence joins TRBV24-1 and TRBJ2-3; no clear D. Germline V gene data show CDR1 as KGHDR and CDR2 as SFDVKD. This CDR3 spans 16 amino acids. V dropped 1 base and J dropped 0 bases, with 10 bases sitting between them.

There are a few counts of this clonotype. The chain uses TRBV12-3 or TRBV12-4 and TRBJ2-5; 9 nucleotides agree with TRBD1. Trimming at V came to 3 bases and at J to 4 bases, leaving 9 bases not matched to a gene. The CDR3 sequence is 16 residues long. In DNA, the CDR3 is TGTGCCAGCAGTTTTTCCGGGACAGGGAGGAGAGAGACCCAGTACTTC. It codes for CASSFSGTGRRETQYF.

The genes are TRBV5-1 and TRBJ2-1, with a weak D call TRBD2 (6 bases). The CDR3 consists of 14 residues. Germline values: CDR1 SGHRS, CDR2 YFSETQ. The V end lost 0 bases, the J end lost 7 bases, and 11 bases lay between the germline ends. The CDR3 sequence: CASSLVGGWNEQFF. CDR3 sequence (DNA): TGCGCCAGCAGCTTGGTCGGGGGATGGAATGAGCAGTTCTTC.

In its sample, this clonotype was seen many times. This chain connects TRBV20-1 to TRBJ1-1; the D is unclear. Germline V gene lookup returns CDR1 DFQATT and CDR2 SNEGSKA (reference sequence). Deletions cut 0 bases from V and 2 bases from J, with 10 bases between. The CDR3 loop spans 14 amino acids. The CDR3 nucleotides read TGCAGTGCTAGAGAGGTAGGAGGAAACACTGAAGCTTTCTTT. Protein sequence: CSAREVGGNTEAFF.

Turning to this clonotype: A read error may be the cause here, since a much bigger clone is one base away. V and J are TRBV30 and TRBJ2-1; 7 bases agree with TRBD2. Germline loops: CDR1 GTSNPN, CDR2 SVGIG (reference sequence). CDR3 length: 12 amino acids. The CDR3 region has the DNA TGTGCCTGGGGACTAGACTACAATCAGCAGTTCTTC. It translates to CAWGLDYNQQFF.

This clonotype was counted between two and nine times. The chain couples TRBV10-3 to TRBJ1-5; D remains ambiguous. CDR1 is ENHRY and CDR2 is SYGVKD in the germline V gene. Trimming shortened V by 2 bases and J by 5 bases, and 10 bases separated the two germline ends. The CDR3 covers 14 residues. The CDR3 DNA reads TGTGCCATCAGTGAGAGAACACTGGATCAGCCCCAGCATTTT. Residues: CAISERTLDQPQHF.

This clonotype has ten or more counts. The chain carries TRBV20-1 and TRBJ1-5, with TRBD1 matching 7 bases. The V gene's germline CDR1 is DFQATT and CDR2 SNEGSKA (reference sequence). CDR3 size: 14 residues. J gave up 6 bases and V 0 bases, and 5 bases lay outside the gene matches. CDR3 bases: TGCAGTGCTAGAGACCGACAGGGCGGTCAGCCCCAGCATTTT. Translating it yields CSARDRQGGQPQHF.

This clonotype was recorded a few times. The chain is built from TRBV20-1 and TRBJ1-5, with 7 bases that match TRBD1. CDR1 and CDR2 (germline): DFQATT, SNEGSKA (reference sequence). Trimming cost V 5 bases and J 1 base; bases outside gene matches: 5. The CDR3 extends over 14 amino acids. This CDR3 reads CSAQQGNSNQPQHF. In nucleotides, the CDR3 is TGCAGTGCTCAACAGGGGAACAGCAATCAGCCCCAGCATTTT.

As regards this clonotype: A much larger clone differs by one base, so this may be a read error. The chain couples TRBV15 to TRBJ1-5; D may be TRBD1 (6 bases). CDR1 LNHNV and CDR2 YYDKDF come from the germline V gene (reference sequence). Trimming removed 3 bases from V and 4 bases from J, with 7 bases in between. The CDR3 has 13 residues. Written as DNA, the CDR3 is TGTGCCACCAGCAGGACAGGTAATCAGCCCCAGCATTTT. Protein sequence: CATSRTGNQPQHF.

This clonotype has ten or more counts. This chain uses TRBV13 with TRBJ2-1; perhaps TRBD2 as D (6 bases). The V gene's germline CDR1 is PRHDT and CDR2 FYEKMQ (reference sequence). Trimming took off 0 bases at V and 8 bases at J, with 14 bases between the two ends. This CDR3 has 15 amino acids. CDR3: CASSLGLSREDEQFF. The DNA of the CDR3 is TGTGCCAGCAGCTTAGGCCTCTCCAGGGAGGATGAGCAGTTCTTC.

V usage is TRBV3-1 and J usage is TRBJ2-1; a possible D gene is TRBD1 (6 bases). The V end was cut by 3 bases, the J end by 0 bases, with 15 bases between. The CDR3 is made up of 17 amino acids. Germline assignment: CDR1 LGHDT and CDR2 YNNKEL (reference sequence). CDR3 residues: CASSHVRGASSYNEQFF. CDR3 coding DNA: TGTGCCAGCAGCCATGTCAGGGGAGCGTCCTCCTACAATGAGCAGTTCTTC.